This T cell receptor beta chain was captured by sequencing in a study of OX40 agonist ivuxolimab in advanced cancers. Overall study context: Averaging about 60 years in age, with a range of roughly 20 to 79, the cohort was around 85% male. Having had anti-PD-1, anti-PD-L1 or anti-CTLA-4 therapy before was allowed, and over 35% had some. Study-wide results and caveats: Those patients achieving a partial response at 0.1-3.0 mg/kg showed among the lowest clonal expansion.

Germline V lookup: CDR1 SGHRS, CDR2 YFSETQ. There are 15 residues in the CDR3. Trimming pared 2 bases from V and 2 bases from J, leaving 11 bases between. Concerning this clone itself: Its target is unknown.

Method: immunoSEQ multiplex PCR; TCRdb's copy keeps in-frame clones and lacks some. The table shows roughly 120,000 clones, with 80% to 90% occurring only once. The sequenced sample was CD4+ or CD8+ T cells sorted from blood, obtained in a trial of the OX40 agonist ivuxolimab. The chain has TRBV5-1 and TRBJ1-3, with D possibly matching TRBD1 (5 bases). This receptor was taken from an adult with an advanced solid tumor such as melanoma, head and neck, liver or kidney cancer. CDR3 in DNA: TGCGCCAGCAGCTTAGTAGCGGGGGCTGGAAACACCATATATTTT. This translates into CASSLVAGAGNTIYF.